This TCR beta chain was retrieved from a study of memory CD4+ T cells and cytomegalovirus serostatus. Across the study: Donors were healthy Belgian adults, 8 to 10 CMV seropositive and approximately 25 seronegative. Broader study findings: Of more than 150 reported CMV TCRbeta sequences, under 80 were found in memory CD4+ repertoires. The CMV-associated TCR signature appears largely within the CD4+ memory repertoire.

Single viable CD3+CD4+CD8-CD45RO+ cells were sorted as the memory CD4+ T cells. This clone has only one observation. Its specificity is unknown. Authors' processing steps: After removing out-of-frame reads, 2.3 million or so distinct TCRbeta sequences remained. Here immunoSEQ multiplex PCR was the method, and the copy in TCRdb shows in-frame clones only, minus some. V, J and clone size are those of that table, while D and trimming were read from the DNA. The repertoire includes 75,000 to 90,000 clones, less than 90% of them detected once, and less than 0.85% sits in the top ten. V was trimmed by 6 bases and J by 8 bases, leaving 22 bases between them. Germline CDR1 SGHTA, CDR2 FQGNSA. The CDR3 runs 16 residues.

The specimen was memory CD4+ T cells from blood. The origin of this receptor is an adult in good health and CMV-seronegative. This chain connects TRBV7-2 to TRBJ1-4, with TRBD1 as a possible D gene (6 bases). The CDR3 spells CASSPVAGGHGEKLFF. CDR3 nucleotides: TGTGCCAGCAGTCCCGTCGCTGGGGGGCACGGGGAAAAACTGTTTTTT.